This section outlines one TCR beta chain sequence together with its context. These data belong to a study of blood T cell repertoires in COVID-19. The method was immunoSEQ multiplex PCR; TCRdb's version includes in-frame clones alone and lacks a portion of them. The table includes fewer than 500,000 clones, 87% detected once. Germline V gene sequence: CDR1 MDHEN, CDR2 SYDVKM. J lost 1 base, V lost 10 bases, and 7 bases had no gene match. This CDR3 comprises 14 residues. This clonotype originated in a woman between 18 and 29 years old who had recovered from COVID-19. Sample: PBMCs or T cells enriched from blood (not recorded which). The J gene is TRBJ1-5, the V gene TRBV28; TRBD1 matches 7 bases. The CDR3 nucleotides are TGTGCCACTTCGGACAGGCCCAGCAATCAGCCCCAGCATTTT. It is translated as CATSDRPSNQPQHF.